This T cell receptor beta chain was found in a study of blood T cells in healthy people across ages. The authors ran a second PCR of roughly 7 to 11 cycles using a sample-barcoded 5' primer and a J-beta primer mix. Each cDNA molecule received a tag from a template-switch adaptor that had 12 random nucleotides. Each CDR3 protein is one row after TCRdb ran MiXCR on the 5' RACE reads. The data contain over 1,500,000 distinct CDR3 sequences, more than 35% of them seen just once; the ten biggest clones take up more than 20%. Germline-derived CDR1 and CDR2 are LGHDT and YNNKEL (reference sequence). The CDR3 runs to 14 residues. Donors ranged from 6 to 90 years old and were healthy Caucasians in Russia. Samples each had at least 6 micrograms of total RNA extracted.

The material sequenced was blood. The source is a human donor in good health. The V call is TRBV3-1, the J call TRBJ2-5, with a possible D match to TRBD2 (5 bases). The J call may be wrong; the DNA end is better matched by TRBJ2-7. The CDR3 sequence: CASSLMAGGYEQYF. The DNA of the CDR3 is TGTGCCAGCAGTTTAATGGCGGGCGGCTACGAGCAGTACTTC.